The table lists the clone carrying this T cell receptor (beta chain) with a few counts. Its antigen remains unknown. The investigators amplified TCR beta CDR3 regions from RNA transcripts. The primer set for the first-round RT-PCR of the TCR CDR3 was HTBI. TCRdb processed the multiplex PCR reads anew with MiXCR; each CDR3 protein has one entry. This table holds over 500,000 distinct CDR3 sequences, 16% found once. This specimen belongs to a study of T cells in Graves' hyperthyroidism and ophthalmopathy. The wider study: Staff took peripheral blood when the initial diagnosis was made, before any treatment began.

Study observations and caveats: Ophthalmopathy, which appeared later, was predicted by the model a median approximately six months before onset.

This CDR3 is built from 13 residues. The germline V and J ends were trimmed by 1 base and 6 bases, with 6 bases remaining between them. CDR1 and CDR2 (germline): SGHAT, FQNNGV. PBMCs were sourced from less than 12 ml fresh peripheral blood. This receptor was identified in a woman aged 25 to 45 with Graves' ophthalmopathy. Material for sequencing was blood. The V and J genes are TRBV11-2 and TRBJ1-4; D remains ambiguous. CDR3 coding DNA: TGTGCCAGCAGCTTAGTCAAGGATGAAAAACTGTTTTTT. Amino acid sequence: CASSLVKDEKLFF.